The subject of this entry is one T cell receptor beta chain. Its antigen remains undetermined. Nothing much larger sits one base from this clone, and base qualities are not available. The CDR3 runs 16 residues from the cysteine to the phenylalanine. Only the CDR3 part of the read is kept: 48 bases, read in frame from the first base. Relative to germline, V is missing 1 base and J is missing 4 bases, with 5 bases of the junction outside any gene match. CDR1 and CDR2, looked up from the germline V gene, are SGHRS and YFSETQ. The collaborating institutions used their own protocols to collect whole blood in K2EDTA tubes. For TCRbeta analysis, collaborator samples were shipped as frozen whole blood, as isolated PBMCs, or as DNA extracted from either sample type. This sample was included in a study of blood T cell repertoires in COVID-19 (dated by TCRdb to between 2020 and 2021). With regard to the full study: Samples covering the acute and convalescent phases of COVID-19 were provided by collaborators in the United States, Italy and Spain. A freely available public database, intended as a resource for researchers studying the immune response to SARS-CoV-2, is where the repertoires were released. Where available, HLA class I and class II types were taken from metadata supplied by the sample provider and were not determined by assay-based typing. The prospective study material was composed of cDNA or gDNA derived from T cells, B-cell-depleted T cells, or PBMCs. Samples were obtained from the ongoing ImmuneRACE study (first 160 participants) and from approximately 1,200 subjects provided by 6 global collaborators. Deeply sampled blood TCRbeta repertoires from subjects exposed to, actively infected with, or recovered from COVID-19 were included in the dataset. Nearly every sample came with metadata listing a de-identified subject ID, COVID-19 status, age in years and sex.

Overall study outcomes, separate from this receptor: The amount of clinical and demographic metadata varied by source and participant and was provided uncurated.

The immunoSEQ Assay, a bias-controlled multiplex PCR, was used to amplify TCRbeta CDR3 regions from genomic DNA. On the authors' methods: Within the assay, amplification of reference gene primers was used to estimate how many nucleated cells each sample contained. To quantify the absolute abundance of each unique TCRbeta CDR3 rearrangement, sequence reads were collapsed and filtered. For each sample, productive Simpson clonality was calculated as the square root of Simpson's diversity index over productive rearrangements. TCRdb holds this immuneACCESS table with in-frame rearrangements only. Some clones are missing; in checked studies, unresolved V genes explain under half, and the rest has no known cause. V, J and clone size are taken as reported in that table, and D and trimming were inferred from the DNA itself. Recorded for this sample are under 200,000 clones; around 87% of them occurred a single time. The ten largest clones represent roughly 7.3% of the sample.

What was sequenced was peripheral blood. The sequence is built from TRBV5-1 and TRBJ2-1; the junction holds 10 bases that match TRBD2. This receptor was taken from a woman older than 75 in a cohort sampled during active or convalescent COVID-19. Here the CDR3 is given as CASSLLRTSGYNEQFF. The nucleotide sequence reads as follows: TGCGCCAGCAGCTTGTTAAGGACTAGCGGTTACAATGAGCAGTTCTTC.